Each of the 5 T cell receptor beta chains below was sequenced from the same sample in a study of CXCR3-negative and CXCR3-positive naive CD8 T cells. General study points: Naive cells that were CXCR3-positive had more hydrophobic TRB CDR3s (compared with CXCR3-negative naive cells).

UMI-labeled TRB cDNA libraries were prepared by 5' RACE. TCRdb re-called the 5' RACE reads and gives one entry per CDR3 protein, without DNA. The sample table sets out about 60,000 distinct CDR3 sequences. No antigen is known for these receptors. The sample comprised naive CXCR3+ CD8+ T cells from blood. Subset here: CD45RO-CCR7+CD27+CD95- naive CD8+ T cells expressing CXCR3 (TNR3+). The receptors shown here come from a human donor in good health. Some clones in this sample may be carry-over from other donors' samples.

The chain employs TRBV11-1 and TRBJ2-1; TCRdb selects TRBD1, and the lack of DNA leaves this call unchecked. This CDR3 contains 19 residues. In germline, CDR1 is SGHAT, CDR2 FQDESV (reference sequence). The CDR3 sequence: CASFPRGYPSREIYNEQFF.

CDR3 residues: CASFRNRQETQYF. The genes are TRBV6-5 and TRBJ2-5. CDR1 and CDR2 from the germline V gene are MNHEY and SVGAGI. The CDR3 has 13 residues.

This rearrangement joins TRBV4-3 to TRBJ2-1; TCRdb calls TRBD2, which cannot be checked without DNA. Germline V CDR1 and CDR2: LGHNA, YSLEER. The CDR3 is 15 residues long. The CDR3 is CASSQPGGPDNEQFF.

According to its frequency, this clonotype is medium-sized. This chain joins TRBV12-3 or TRBV12-4 and TRBJ2-7; the TCRdb D gene call, TRBD1, has no DNA to confirm it. The CDR3 runs 15 residues. CDR3 region: CASSSSTGQGYEQYF.

This chain joins TRBV7-9 and TRBJ2-5; no DNA is available, so the TRBD1 call from TCRdb remains unchecked. There are 14 residues in the CDR3. CDR1 is SEHNR and CDR2 is FQNEAQ in the germline V gene (reference sequence). The CDR3: CASSYPTVEETQYF.